A selection of T cell receptor beta chains follows, all from one sample in a study of T cells after yellow fever vaccination. TCRdb reprocessed the 5' RACE reads with MiXCR, giving one entry per CDR3 protein. Of 500,000 to 650,000 distinct CDR3 sequences listed, approximately 13% are singletons. Sample: PBMCs, taken on the day of the yellow fever booster vaccination. These receptors were taken from a man aged 25-40 years who received the YFV17D yellow fever vaccine. Each CDR3 is given with its conserved first and last residue. A D gene is named only where the DNA matches it firmly. Clone size, where shown, is once, few, many, or a class for clones that have expanded.

abundance	j_gene	d_gene	v_gene	CDR3nt	CDR3aa
.	TRBJ2-5	.	TRBV5-5	TGTGCCAGCAGCCCCAGGGGTGCGGGTTACCAAGAGACCCAGTACTTC	CASSPRGAGYQETQYF
.	TRBJ2-3	.	TRBV7-2	TGTGCCAGCAGCTTAGCAGGGGGTTATAGAGATACGCAGTATTTT	CASSLAGGYRDTQYF
few	TRBJ2-2	TRBD2	TRBV27	TGTGCCAGCAGTTTACTCACTAGCGGGAGTCCCGGGGAGCTGTTTTTT	CASSLLTSGSPGELFF
few	TRBJ2-1	TRBD2	TRBV6-5	TGTGCCAGCAGTTCGGGACTAGCGGAAAATGAGCAGTTCTTC	CASSSGLAENEQFF
few	TRBJ1-2	TRBD1	TRBV6-5	TGTGCCAGCAGTGGGGACAGGGGCGGCTACACCTTC	CASSGDRGGYTF
.	TRBJ2-7	.	TRBV6-2/TRBV6-3	TGTGCCAGCTGTGCCTTCAGCTCCTACGAGCAGTACTTC	CASCAFSSYEQYF
.	TRBJ1-1	.	TRBV18	TGTGCCAGCTCCCCCAGCTTAGGTACTGAAGCTTTCTTT	CASSPSLGTEAFF
.	TRBJ2-1	.	TRBV6-2/TRBV6-3	TGTGCCACCCTCCTTTTGGGCGCTGGCAATGAGCAGTTCTTC	CATLLLGAGNEQFF
few	TRBJ1-1	.	TRBV5-1	TGCGCCAGCTATGGGGCGAACACTGAAGCTTTCTTT	CASYGANTEAFF
many	TRBJ2-5	TRBD2	TRBV4-2	TGTGCCAGCAGCCAAGATCGCGATAGCGGGAGTTCAGAGACCCAGTACTTC	CASSQDRDSGSSETQYF
.	TRBJ1-6	TRBD1	TRBV6-1	TGTGCCAGCCTCTTGGGACAGGGGTCCTATAATTCACCCCTCCACTTT	CASLLGQGSYNSPLHF
.	TRBJ2-7	.	TRBV27	TGTGCCAGCAGTCTACCCCAGCGGCAGTACTTC	CASSLPQRQYF
.	TRBJ2-7	.	TRBV20-1	TGCAGTGCTAGTGGACGAGTAGGGGGGGAGCAGTACTTC	CSASGRVGGEQYF
few	TRBJ2-5	TRBD1	TRBV5-6	TGTGCCAGCAGCTTGAAATCGGCGACAGGGCAAGAGACCCAGTACTTC	CASSLKSATGQETQYF
.	TRBJ2-1	TRBD2	TRBV15	TGTGCCACCAGCAGATTCCCGATAGCGGGAGCAGGCAATGAGCAGTTCTTC	CATSRFPIAGAGNEQFF
many	TRBJ2-4	.	TRBV5-1	TGCGCCAGCAGCTCGCCAGAGGGGGATCTAGCCAAAAACATTCAGTACTTC	CASSSPEGDLAKNIQYF
few	TRBJ2-1	.	TRBV7-2	TGTGCCAGCAGCTTAGGAGGATACAATGGTGAGCAGTTCTTC	CASSLGGYNGEQFF
.	TRBJ2-7	TRBD1	TRBV5-1	TGCGCCAGCAGCTTGGTCTCCGGGACAGGGGGCCCTCCTACCTACGAGCAGTACTTC	CASSLVSGTGGPPTYEQYF
few	TRBJ2-7	.	TRBV7-8	TGTGCCAGCAGCGCTTCCGGGACGCTGGCTGGGCCCTACGAGCAGTACTTC	CASSASGTLAGPYEQYF
.	TRBJ1-5	TRBD1	TRBV2	TGTGCCAGCAGTGAAGGGACAGGGGGCTGGGAACAGCCCCAGCATTTT	CASSEGTGGWEQPQHF